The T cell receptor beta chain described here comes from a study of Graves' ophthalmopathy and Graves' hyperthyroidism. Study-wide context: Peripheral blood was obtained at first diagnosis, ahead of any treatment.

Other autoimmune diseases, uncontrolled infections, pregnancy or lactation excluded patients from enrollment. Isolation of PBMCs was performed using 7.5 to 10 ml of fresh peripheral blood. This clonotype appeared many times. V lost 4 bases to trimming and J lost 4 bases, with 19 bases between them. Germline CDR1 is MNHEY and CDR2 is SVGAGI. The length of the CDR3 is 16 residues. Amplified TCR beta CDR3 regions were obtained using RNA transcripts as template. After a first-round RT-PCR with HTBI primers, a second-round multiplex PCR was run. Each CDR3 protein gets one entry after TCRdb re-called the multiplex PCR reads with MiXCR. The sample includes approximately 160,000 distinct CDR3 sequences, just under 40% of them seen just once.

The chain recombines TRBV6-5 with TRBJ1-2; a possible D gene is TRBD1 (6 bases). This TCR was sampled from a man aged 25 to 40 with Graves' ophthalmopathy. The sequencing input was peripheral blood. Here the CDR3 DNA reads TGTGCCAGCAGTTGGGGGCCTTCGACGGGACCCTATGGCTACACCTTC. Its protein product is CASSWGPSTGPYGYTF.